This record covers a single T cell receptor (beta chain). Its antigen is not known. This record belongs to a study of T cell repertoires in cytomegalovirus infection. About the study: Shared public TCR beta signatures pointed to both CMV infection and a matching HLA type.

Each CDR3 protein gets one entry after TCRdb re-called the reads with MiXCR. Of roughly 34,000 distinct CDR3 sequences listed, about 48% are singletons. Study findings and constraints: Predominance within the ex vivo response was attributable to HLA-C-restricted CMV-specific TCR beta clonotypes.

The origin of this receptor is a human donor in good health (CMV status not recorded). Some clones in this sample may be carry-over from other donors' samples. The input for sequencing was CD8+ T cells from cultured PBMCs, taken from culture after CMV antigen stimulation.

The DNA of the CDR3 is TGTGCCAGCAGCTTAAAGGCCCAGGGGGGAGGGCCTGTGGCCGGGGAGCTGTTTTTT. Its translation is CASSLKAQGGGPVAGELFF. The chain carries TRBV7-6 and TRBJ2-2; perhaps D is TRBD1 or TRBD2 (7 bases each). Germline-derived CDR1 and CDR2 are SGHVS and FNYEAQ. V shed 2 bases and J shed 6 bases, with 25 bases lying between them. The CDR3 extends over 19 amino acids. Full variable domain (missing parts from reference TRBV7-6 and TRBJ2-2): GAGVSQSPRYKVTKRGQDVALRCDPISGHVSLYWYRQALGQGPEFLTYFNYEAQQDKSGLPNDRFSAERPEGSISTLTIQRTEQRDSAMYRCASSLKAQGGGPVAGELFFGEGSRLTVL.